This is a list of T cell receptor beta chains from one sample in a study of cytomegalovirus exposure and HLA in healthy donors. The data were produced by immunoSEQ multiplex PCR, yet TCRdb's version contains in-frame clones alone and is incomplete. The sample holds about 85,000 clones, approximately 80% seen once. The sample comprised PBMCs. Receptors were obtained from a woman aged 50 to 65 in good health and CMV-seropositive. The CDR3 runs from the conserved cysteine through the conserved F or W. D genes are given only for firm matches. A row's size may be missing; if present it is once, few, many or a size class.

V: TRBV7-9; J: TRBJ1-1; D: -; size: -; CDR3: CASSLDGLNTEAFF; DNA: TGTGCCAGCAGCTTAGACGGTTTGAACACTGAAGCTTTCTTT
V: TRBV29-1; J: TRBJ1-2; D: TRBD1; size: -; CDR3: CSASGRGQGACNYGYTF; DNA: TGCAGCGCCAGTGGCAGGGGACAGGGGGCGTGTAACTATGGCTACACCTTC
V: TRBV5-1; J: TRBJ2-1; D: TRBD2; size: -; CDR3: CASSPGLAGIYNEQFF; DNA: TGCGCCAGCAGCCCGGGACTAGCGGGAATCTACAATGAGCAGTTCTTC
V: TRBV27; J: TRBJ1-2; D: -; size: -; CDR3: CASSPSANHRVGYTF; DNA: TGTGCCAGCAGTCCCTCCGCAAATCACAGGGTCGGCTACACCTTC
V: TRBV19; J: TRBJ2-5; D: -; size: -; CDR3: CASRDIGWGLETQYF; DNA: TGTGCCAGTAGGGATATCGGATGGGGGCTGGAGACCCAGTACTTC
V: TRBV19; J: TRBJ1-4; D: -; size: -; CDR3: CASTPSGQPEKLFF; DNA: TGTGCCAGTACGCCGTCAGGGCAGCCCGAAAAACTGTTTTTT
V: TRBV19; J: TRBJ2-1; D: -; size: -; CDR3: CASSTLAYNEQFF; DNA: TGTGCCAGTAGTACACTAGCATACAATGAGCAGTTCTTC
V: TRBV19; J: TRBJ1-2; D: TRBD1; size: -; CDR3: CASSIGTGPNYGYTF; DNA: TGTGCCAGTAGTATCGGGACAGGGCCTAACTATGGCTACACCTTC
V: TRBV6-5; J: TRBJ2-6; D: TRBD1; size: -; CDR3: CASSDWTGPSSVLTF; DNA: TGTGCCAGCAGTGACTGGACAGGCCCCTCCAGCGTCCTGACTTTC
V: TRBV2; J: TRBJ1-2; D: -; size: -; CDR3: CSTGGMNYGYTF; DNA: TGCTCAACGGGGGGGATGAACTATGGCTACACCTTC
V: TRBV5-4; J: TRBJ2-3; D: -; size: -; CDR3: CASSPPGTTDTQYF; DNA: TGTGCCAGCAGCCCTCCAGGGACTACAGATACGCAGTATTTT
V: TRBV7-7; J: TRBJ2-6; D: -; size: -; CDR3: CASALRGGANVLTF; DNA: TGTGCTAGCGCCTTGCGGGGTGGGGCCAACGTCCTGACTTTC
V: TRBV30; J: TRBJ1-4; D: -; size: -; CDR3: CALQGPAEKLFF; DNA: TGTGCCCTACAGGGTCCCGCTGAAAAACTGTTTTTT
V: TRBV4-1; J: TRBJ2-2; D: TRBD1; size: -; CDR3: CASSSTTGDVRGAVF; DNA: TGCGCCAGCAGCTCAACTACAGGGGATGTCCGGGGAGCTGTTTTT
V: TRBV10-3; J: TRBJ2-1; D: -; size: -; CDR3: CAISGQESYNEQFF; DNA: TGTGCCATCAGTGGACAGGAGTCCTACAATGAGCAGTTCTTC
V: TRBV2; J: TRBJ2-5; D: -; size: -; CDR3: CASSAGRQETQYF; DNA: TGTGCCAGCTCAGCGGGCCGCCAAGAGACCCAGTACTTC
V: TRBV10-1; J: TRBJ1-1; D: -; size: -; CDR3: CASSDHGGIEAFF; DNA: TGCGCCAGCAGTGACCATGGGGGGATAGAAGCTTTCTTT
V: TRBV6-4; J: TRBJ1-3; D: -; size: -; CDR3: CASSDSSLSRGRSSGNTIYF; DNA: TGTGCCAGCAGTGACTCGAGTCTGAGTAGGGGTCGGAGCTCTGGAAACACCATATATTTT
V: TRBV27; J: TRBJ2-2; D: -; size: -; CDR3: CASSLWGDYTGELFF; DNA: TGTGCCAGCAGTTTGTGGGGAGACTACACCGGGGAGCTGTTTTTT
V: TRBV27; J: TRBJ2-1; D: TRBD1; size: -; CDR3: CASSPSQGVNEQFF; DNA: TGTGCCAGCAGCCCATCGCAGGGGGTGAATGAGCAGTTCTTC
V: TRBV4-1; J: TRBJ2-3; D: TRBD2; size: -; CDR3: CASSLGLAEAFTDTQYF; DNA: TGCGCCAGCAGCCTCGGACTAGCGGAGGCCTTCACAGATACGCAGTATTTT
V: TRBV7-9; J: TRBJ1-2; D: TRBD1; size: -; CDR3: CSSSSNAGTGGRNNYGYTF; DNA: TGTTCCAGCAGCTCCAATGCCGGGACAGGGGGCAGAAATAACTATGGCTACACCTTC
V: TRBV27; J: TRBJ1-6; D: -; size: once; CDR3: CASSLRTPHNSPLHF; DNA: TGTGCCAGCAGTTTAAGGACACCACATAATTCACCCCTCCACTTT
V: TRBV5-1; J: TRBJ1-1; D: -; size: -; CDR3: CASSWGGSNTEAFF; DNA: TGCGCCAGCAGCTGGGGGGGCAGTAACACTGAAGCTTTCTTT
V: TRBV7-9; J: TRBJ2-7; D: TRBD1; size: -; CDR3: CASSLLHRGNYEQYF; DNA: TGTGCCAGCAGCTTATTGCACAGGGGAAACTACGAGCAGTACTTC
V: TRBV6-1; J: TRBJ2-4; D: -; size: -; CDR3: CASSETVVGSAKNIQYF; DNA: TGTGCCAGCAGTGAAACTGTCGTGGGCTCTGCCAAAAACATTCAGTACTTC
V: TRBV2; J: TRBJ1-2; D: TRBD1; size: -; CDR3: CASSESGTALYGYTF; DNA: TGTGCCAGCAGTGAATCCGGGACAGCTCTTTATGGCTACACCTTC
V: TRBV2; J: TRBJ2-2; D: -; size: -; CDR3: CASSFQGPPGELFF; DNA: TGTGCCAGCAGTTTTCAGGGGCCCCCCGGGGAGCTGTTTTTT
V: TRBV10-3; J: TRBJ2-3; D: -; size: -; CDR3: CAISEGEEDAQYF; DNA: TGTGCCATCAGTGAGGGGGAGGAGGATGCGCAGTATTTT
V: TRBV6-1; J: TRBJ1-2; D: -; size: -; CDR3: CATSINRFGYTF; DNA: TGTGCCACCTCGATAAACAGGTTCGGCTACACCTTC
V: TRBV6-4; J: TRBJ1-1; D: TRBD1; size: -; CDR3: CASSPGQGNTEAFF; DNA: TGTGCCAGCAGTCCGGGACAGGGGAACACTGAAGCTTTCTTT
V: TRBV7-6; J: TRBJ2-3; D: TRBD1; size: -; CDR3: CASSPVDRGLAPDTQYF; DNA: TGTGCCAGCAGCCCTGTAGACAGGGGGCTGGCCCCAGATACGCAGTATTTT
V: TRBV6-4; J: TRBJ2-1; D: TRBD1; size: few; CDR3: CASSDQGEGINEQFF; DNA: TGTGCCAGCAGTGACCAGGGGGAAGGGATCAATGAGCAGTTCTTC
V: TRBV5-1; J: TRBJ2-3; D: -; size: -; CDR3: CASSLVSGLDTQYF; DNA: TGCGCCAGCAGCTTGGTATCCGGTTTAGATACGCAGTATTTT
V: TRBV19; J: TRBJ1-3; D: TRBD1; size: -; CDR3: CASTDRGSSGNTIYF; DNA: TGTGCCAGTACAGACAGGGGAAGCTCTGGAAACACCATATATTTT
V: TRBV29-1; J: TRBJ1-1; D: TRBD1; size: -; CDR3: CSGRQGTTTEAFF; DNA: TGCAGCGGACGACAGGGTACTACCACTGAAGCTTTCTTT
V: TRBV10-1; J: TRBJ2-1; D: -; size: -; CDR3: CASRTLEGDNEQFF; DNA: TGCGCCAGCAGAACACTAGAGGGGGACAATGAGCAGTTCTTC
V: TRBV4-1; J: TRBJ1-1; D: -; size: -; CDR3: CASSQDPGRAEAFF; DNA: TGCGCCAGCAGCCAAGATCCAGGGAGGGCTGAAGCTTTCTTT
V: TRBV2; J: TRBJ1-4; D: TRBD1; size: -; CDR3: CASSTDRGYEKLFF; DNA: TGTGCCAGCAGTACAGACAGGGGATATGAAAAACTGTTTTTT
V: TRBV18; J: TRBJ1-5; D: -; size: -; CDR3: CASSPGGGRQPQHF; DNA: TGTGCCAGCTCCCCAGGAGGAGGGAGGCAGCCCCAGCATTTT
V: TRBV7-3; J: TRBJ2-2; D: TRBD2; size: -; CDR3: CASSQLAGGVTGELFF; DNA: TGTGCCAGCAGCCAGTTAGCGGGAGGAGTGACCGGGGAGCTGTTTTTT
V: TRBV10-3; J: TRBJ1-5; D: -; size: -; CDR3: CAISQGIGNQPQHF; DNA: TGTGCCATCAGTCAGGGGATAGGCAATCAGCCCCAGCATTTT
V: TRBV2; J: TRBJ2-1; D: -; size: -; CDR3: CASTGDLDYNEQFF; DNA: TGTGCCAGCACGGGGGACCTCGACTACAATGAGCAGTTCTTC
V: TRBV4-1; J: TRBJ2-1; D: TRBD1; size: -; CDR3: CASSPRQGNNEQFF; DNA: TGCGCCAGCAGCCCCCGACAGGGCAACAATGAGCAGTTCTTC
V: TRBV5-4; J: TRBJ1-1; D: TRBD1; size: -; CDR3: CASSFSGTGNTEAFF; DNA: TGTGCCAGCAGCTTTTCCGGGACAGGGAACACTGAAGCTTTCTTT
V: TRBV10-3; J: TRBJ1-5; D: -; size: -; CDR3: CAISESGGSSNQPQHF; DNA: TGTGCCATCAGTGAGTCGGGGGGTTCAAGCAATCAGCCCCAGCATTTT
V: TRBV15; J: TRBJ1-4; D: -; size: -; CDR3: CATSTRTGSTNEKLFF; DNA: TGTGCCACCAGCACCCGGACGGGATCAACTAATGAAAAACTGTTTTTT
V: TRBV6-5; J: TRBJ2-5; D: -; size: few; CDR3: CASSPSQGVGETQYF; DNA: TGTGCCAGCAGTCCATCTCAGGGCGTTGGAGAGACCCAGTACTTC
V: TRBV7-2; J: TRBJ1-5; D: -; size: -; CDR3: CASSVDGGNQPQHF; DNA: TGTGCCAGCAGCGTTGACGGGGGCAATCAGCCCCAGCATTTT
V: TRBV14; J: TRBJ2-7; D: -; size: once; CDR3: CASSLRSPAQGSYQVYEQYF; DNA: TGTGCCAGCAGCCTCCGATCCCCCGCACAGGGATCCTATCAGGTCTACGAGCAGTACTTC
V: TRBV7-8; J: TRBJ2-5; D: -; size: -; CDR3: CASSLVNQETQYF; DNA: TGTGCCAGCAGCTTAGTTAACCAAGAGACCCAGTACTTC